These T cell receptor beta chains were read from a single sample in a study of control samples from healthy donors and cancer patients. Profiling relied on immunoSEQ multiplex PCR, and the TCRdb table lists in-frame clones only, not all of them. Here the sample spans about 89,000 clones, 85% to 90% being singletons. The sample consisted of blood. Every receptor here comes from a woman aged 40 to 55 in good health. Each CDR3 is given with its conserved first and last residue. D genes are given only for firm matches. Size tells how often a clone was seen (once, few, many) or the class of an expanded clone, and some rows leave it out.

TRBJ1-1 TRBD1 TRBV2 . CASSTYLGDRAAEAFF TGTGCCAGCAGTACTTATTTGGGGGACAGGGCCGCTGAAGCTTTCTTT
TRBJ2-3 TRBD2 TRBV7-8 . CASSFTSGGATDTQYF TGTGCCAGCAGCTTTACTAGCGGGGGGGCAACAGATACGCAGTATTTT
TRBJ2-5 TRBD1 TRBV25-1 . CASSKGGTGVYQETQYF TGTGCCAGCAGTAAAGGGGGGACAGGGGTATACCAAGAGACCCAGTACTTC
TRBJ1-3 . TRBV15 . CATSRQALPGNTIYF TGTGCCACCAGCAGACAGGCGTTACCTGGAAACACCATATATTTT
TRBJ2-7 . TRBV12-3/TRBV12-4 . CASSAGSPYEQYF TGTGCCAGCAGTGCCGGGTCCCCCTACGAGCAGTACTTC
TRBJ2-7 TRBD2 TRBV14 few CASSPAGTGGYEQYF TGTGCCAGCAGCCCTGCGGGGACGGGAGGATACGAGCAGTACTTC
TRBJ2-5 . TRBV5-1 . CASSLALQGKETQYF TGCGCCAGCAGCTTGGCCCTTCAGGGGAAGGAGACCCAGTACTTC
TRBJ1-2 TRBD1 TRBV19 . CASRRGGQGHGYTF TGTGCCAGCAGACGAGGGGGACAGGGGCATGGCTACACCTTC
TRBJ1-2 . TRBV10-3 . CAISERNYGYTF TGTGCCATCAGTGAGCGGAACTATGGCTACACCTTC
TRBJ1-1 . TRBV6-5 . CASSPPGTNTEAFF TGTGCCAGCAGTCCCCCCGGCACGAACACTGAAGCTTTCTTT
TRBJ2-1 . TRBV2 . CASRDLALSYNEQFF TGTGCCAGCCGGGACCTCGCGCTCTCCTACAATGAGCAGTTCTTC
TRBJ1-4 . TRBV6-5 . CASSRQATNEKLFF TGTGCCAGCAGTCGACAGGCAACTAATGAAAAACTGTTTTTT